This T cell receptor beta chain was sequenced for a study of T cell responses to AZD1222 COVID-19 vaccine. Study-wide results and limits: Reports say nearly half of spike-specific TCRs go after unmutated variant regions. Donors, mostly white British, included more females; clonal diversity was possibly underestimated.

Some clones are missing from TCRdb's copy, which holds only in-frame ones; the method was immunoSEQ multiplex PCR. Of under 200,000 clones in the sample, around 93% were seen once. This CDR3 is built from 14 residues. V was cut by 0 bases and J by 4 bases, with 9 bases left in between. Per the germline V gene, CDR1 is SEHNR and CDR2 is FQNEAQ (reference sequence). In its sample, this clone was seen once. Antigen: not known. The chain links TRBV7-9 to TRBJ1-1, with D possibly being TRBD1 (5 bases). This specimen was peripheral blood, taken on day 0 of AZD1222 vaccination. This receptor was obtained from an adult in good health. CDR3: CASSLATGLTEAFF. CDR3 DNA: TGTGCCAGCAGCTTAGCCACGGGGCTCACTGAAGCTTTCTTT.